The text below deals with one T cell receptor (beta chain). This clonotype is deemed medium-sized (0.01 to 0.1%). Its antigen is not yet known. Nothing much larger sits one base from this clone, and base qualities are not available. The germline V gene supplies CDR1 MGHRA and CDR2 YSYEKL. The CDR3 goes from the cysteine to the phenylalanine over 16 residues. Just the 48-base CDR3 DNA is kept, in frame starting at base 1. The germline V end is reduced by 2 bases and the J end by 2 bases; junction bases left unmatched: 8. These data come from a study. Sequencing used an Illumina MiSeq. TCRdb reprocessed the public reads (quality trimming at Q25 with fastp, clone calling with MiXCR) and kept in-frame beta chains. Identical CDR3 proteins give one entry, which carries the most common genes and DNA. The sample profile shows about 4,500 distinct CDR3 sequences; roughly 8% of them were found once. Roughly 8.7% of the sample rests with the top ten.

The V and J segments used are TRBV4-1 and TRBJ2-7; TRBD2 agrees with 8 junctional bases. The sample consisted of CD4+ T cells from synovial fluid. This receptor was obtained from a human donor with rheumatoid arthritis. CDR3 sequence: CASSQTMSGSAYEQYF. At the DNA level, the sequence is TGCGCCAGCAGCCAAACGATGAGCGGGAGTGCCTACGAGCAGTACTTC.